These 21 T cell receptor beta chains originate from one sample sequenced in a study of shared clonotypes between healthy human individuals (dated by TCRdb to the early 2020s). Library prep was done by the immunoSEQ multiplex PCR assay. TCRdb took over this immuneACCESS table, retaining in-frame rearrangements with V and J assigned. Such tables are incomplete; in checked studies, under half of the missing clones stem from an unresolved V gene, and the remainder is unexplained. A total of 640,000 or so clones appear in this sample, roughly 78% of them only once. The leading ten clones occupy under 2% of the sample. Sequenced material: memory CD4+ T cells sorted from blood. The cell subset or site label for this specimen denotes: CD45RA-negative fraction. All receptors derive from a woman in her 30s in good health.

CDR3 loop: CSVFYAGANVLTF. CDR3 in DNA: TGCAGCGTTTTTTATGCCGGGGCCAACGTCCTGACTTTC. J is TRBJ2-6 and V is TRBV29-1; D not resolved. The V gene's germline CDR1 is SQVTM and CDR2 ANQGSEA. The CDR3 runs 13 residues. The V and J ends lost 5 bases and 4 bases respectively, with 9 bases between them.

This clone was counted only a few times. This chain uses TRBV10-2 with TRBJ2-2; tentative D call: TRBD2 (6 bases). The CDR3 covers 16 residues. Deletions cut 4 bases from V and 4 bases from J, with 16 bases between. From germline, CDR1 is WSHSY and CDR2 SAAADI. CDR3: CASSGGGSYSTGELFF. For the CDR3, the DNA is TGCGCCAGCAGTGGAGGAGGGAGTTATTCCACCGGGGAGCTGTTTTTT.

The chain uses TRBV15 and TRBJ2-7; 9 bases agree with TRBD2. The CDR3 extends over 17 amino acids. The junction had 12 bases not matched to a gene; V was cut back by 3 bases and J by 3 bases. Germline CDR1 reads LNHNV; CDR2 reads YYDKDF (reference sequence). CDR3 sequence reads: CATSSPGASGIFYEQYF. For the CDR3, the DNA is TGTGCCACCAGCAGCCCCGGGGCTAGCGGGATATTCTACGAGCAGTACTTC.

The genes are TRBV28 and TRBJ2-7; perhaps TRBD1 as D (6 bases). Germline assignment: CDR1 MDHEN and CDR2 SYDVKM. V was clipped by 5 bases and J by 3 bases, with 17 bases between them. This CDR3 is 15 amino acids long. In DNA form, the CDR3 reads TGTGCCAGCAGTCCGGCTTCGACAGGCTTCTACGAGCAGTACTTC. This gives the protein CASSPASTGFYEQYF.

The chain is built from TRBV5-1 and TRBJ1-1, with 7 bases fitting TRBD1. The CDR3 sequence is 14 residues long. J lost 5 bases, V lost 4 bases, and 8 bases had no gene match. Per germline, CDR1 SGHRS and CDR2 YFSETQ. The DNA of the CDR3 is TGCGCCAGCAGCCTCCGACAGGGACAAACTGAAGCTTTCTTT. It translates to CASSLRQGQTEAFF.

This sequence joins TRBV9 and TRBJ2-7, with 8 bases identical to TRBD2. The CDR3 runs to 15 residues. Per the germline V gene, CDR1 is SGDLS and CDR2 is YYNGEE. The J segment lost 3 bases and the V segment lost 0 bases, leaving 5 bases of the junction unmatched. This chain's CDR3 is CASSVGPGGNYEQYF. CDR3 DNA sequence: TGTGCCAGCAGCGTAGGTCCGGGAGGGAACTACGAGCAGTACTTC.

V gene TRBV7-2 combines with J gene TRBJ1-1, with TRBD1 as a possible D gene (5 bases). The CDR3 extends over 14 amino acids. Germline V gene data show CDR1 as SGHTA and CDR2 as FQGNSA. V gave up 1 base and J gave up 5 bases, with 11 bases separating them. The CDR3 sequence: CASSLDGGRTEAFF. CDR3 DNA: TGTGCCAGCAGCTTAGACGGGGGTAGGACTGAAGCTTTCTTT.

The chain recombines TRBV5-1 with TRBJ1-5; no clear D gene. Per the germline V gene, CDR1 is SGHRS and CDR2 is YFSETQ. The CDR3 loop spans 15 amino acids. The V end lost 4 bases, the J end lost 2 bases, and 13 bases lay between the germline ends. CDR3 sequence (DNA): TGCGCCAGCAGCCGGTCCGCCGGGGGCAATCAGCCCCAGCATTTT. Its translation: CASSRSAGGNQPQHF.

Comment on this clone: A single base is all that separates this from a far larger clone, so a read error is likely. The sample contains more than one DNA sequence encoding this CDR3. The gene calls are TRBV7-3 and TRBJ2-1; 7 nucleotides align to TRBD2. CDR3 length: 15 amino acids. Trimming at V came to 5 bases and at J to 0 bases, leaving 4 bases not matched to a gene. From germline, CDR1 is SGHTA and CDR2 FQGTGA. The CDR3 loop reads CASSPQRDSYNEQFF. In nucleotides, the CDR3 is TGTGCCAGCAGCCCTCAGCGGGACTCCTACAATGAGCAGTTCTTC.

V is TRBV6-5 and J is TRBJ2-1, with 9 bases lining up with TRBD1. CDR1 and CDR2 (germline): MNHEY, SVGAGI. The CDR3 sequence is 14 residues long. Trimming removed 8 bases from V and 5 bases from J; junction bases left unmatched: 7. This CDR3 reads CASSRDRADNEQFF. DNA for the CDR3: TGTGCCAGCTCGAGGGACAGGGCGGACAATGAGCAGTTCTTC.

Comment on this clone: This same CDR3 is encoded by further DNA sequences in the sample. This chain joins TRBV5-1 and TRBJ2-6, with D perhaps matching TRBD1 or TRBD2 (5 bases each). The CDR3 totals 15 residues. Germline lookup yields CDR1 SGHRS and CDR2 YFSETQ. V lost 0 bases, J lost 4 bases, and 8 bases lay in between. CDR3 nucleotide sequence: TGCGCCAGCAGCTTGGGAGGGGCCGGGGCCAACGTCCTGACTTTC. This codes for CASSLGGAGANVLTF.

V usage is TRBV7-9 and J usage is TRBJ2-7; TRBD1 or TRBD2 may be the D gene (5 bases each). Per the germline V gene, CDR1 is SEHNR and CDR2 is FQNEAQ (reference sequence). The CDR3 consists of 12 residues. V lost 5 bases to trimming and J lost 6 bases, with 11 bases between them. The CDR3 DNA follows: TGTGCCAGCAGCCCCTTCGGGACCGAGCAGTACTTC. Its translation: CASSPFGTEQYF. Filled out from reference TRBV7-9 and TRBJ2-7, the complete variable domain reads DTGVSQNPRHKITKRGQNVTFRCDPISEHNRLYWYRQTLGQGPEFLTYFQNEAQLEKSRLLSDRFSAERPKGSFSTLEIQRTEQGDSAMYLCASSPFGTEQYFGPGTRLTVT.

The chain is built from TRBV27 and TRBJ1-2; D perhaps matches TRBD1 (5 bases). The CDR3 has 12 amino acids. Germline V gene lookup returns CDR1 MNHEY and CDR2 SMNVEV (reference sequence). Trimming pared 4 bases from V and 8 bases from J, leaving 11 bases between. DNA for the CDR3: TGTGCCAGCAGTTCAGAGGACAAGGGCTACACCTTC. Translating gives CASSSEDKGYTF.

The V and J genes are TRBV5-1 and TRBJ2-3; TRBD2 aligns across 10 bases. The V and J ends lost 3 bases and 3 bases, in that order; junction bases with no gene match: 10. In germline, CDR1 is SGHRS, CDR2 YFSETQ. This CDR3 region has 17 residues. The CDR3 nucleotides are TGCGCCAGCAGCTATTGGGCTAGCGGGAGTTTTACAGATACGCAGTATTTT. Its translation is CASSYWASGSFTDTQYF.

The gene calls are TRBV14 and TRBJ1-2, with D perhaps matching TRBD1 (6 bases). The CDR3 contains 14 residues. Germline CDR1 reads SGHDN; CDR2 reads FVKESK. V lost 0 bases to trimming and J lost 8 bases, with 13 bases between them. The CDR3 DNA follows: TGTGCCAGCAGCCAAGATTTGGGGGGCGAGGGCTACACCTTC. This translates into CASSQDLGGEGYTF.

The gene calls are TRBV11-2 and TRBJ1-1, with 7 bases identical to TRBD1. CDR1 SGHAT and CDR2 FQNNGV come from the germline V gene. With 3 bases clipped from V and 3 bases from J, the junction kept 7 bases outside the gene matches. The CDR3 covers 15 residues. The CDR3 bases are TGTGCCAGCAGCTTTGGCCAGGGGGGTTACACTGAAGCTTTCTTT. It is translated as CASSFGQGGYTEAFF. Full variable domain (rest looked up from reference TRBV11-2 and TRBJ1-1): EAGVAQSPRYKIIEKRQSVAFWCNPISGHATLYWYQQILGQGPKLLIQFQNNGVVDDSQLPKDRFSAERLKGVDSTLKIQPAKLEDSAVYLCASSFGQGGYTEAFFGQGTRLTVV.

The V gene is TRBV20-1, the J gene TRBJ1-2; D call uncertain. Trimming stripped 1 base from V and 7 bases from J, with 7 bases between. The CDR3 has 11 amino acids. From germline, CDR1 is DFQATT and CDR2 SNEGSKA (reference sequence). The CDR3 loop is CSARVGVGYTF. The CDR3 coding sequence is TGCAGTGCTAGAGTTGGGGTTGGCTACACCTTC.

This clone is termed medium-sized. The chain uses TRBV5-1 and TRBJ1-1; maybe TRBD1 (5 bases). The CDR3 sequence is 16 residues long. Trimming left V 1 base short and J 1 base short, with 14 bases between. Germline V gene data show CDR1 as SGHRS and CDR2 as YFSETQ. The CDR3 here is CASSLTRRRENTEAFF. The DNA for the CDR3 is TGCGCCAGCAGCTTGACTCGCCGCAGGGAGAACACTGAAGCTTTCTTT.

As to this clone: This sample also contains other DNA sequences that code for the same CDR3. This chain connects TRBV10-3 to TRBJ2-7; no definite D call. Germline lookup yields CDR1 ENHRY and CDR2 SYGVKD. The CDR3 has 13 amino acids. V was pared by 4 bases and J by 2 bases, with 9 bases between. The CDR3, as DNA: TGTGCCATCAGTGGAACTCCCACCTACGAGCAGTACTTC. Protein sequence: CAISGTPTYEQYF.

The chain's CDR3 is CASSLELAVDTQYF. DNA for the CDR3: TGTGCCAGCAGCTTGGAGCTAGCGGTTGATACGCAGTATTTT. The V gene is TRBV5-4, the J gene TRBJ2-3, with 7 nucleotides matching TRBD2. The V segment lost 0 bases and the J segment 6 bases; nucleotides outside the gene matches: 4. There are 14 residues in the CDR3. Germline V CDR1 and CDR2: SGHNT, YYREEE (reference sequence).

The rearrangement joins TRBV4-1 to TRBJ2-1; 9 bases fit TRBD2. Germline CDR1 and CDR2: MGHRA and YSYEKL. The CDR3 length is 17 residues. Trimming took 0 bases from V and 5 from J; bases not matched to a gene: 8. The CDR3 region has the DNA TGCGCCAGCAGCCAAGACTCCCCTAGCGGGAATAACAATGAGCAGTTCTTC. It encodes CASSQDSPSGNNNEQFF.